The present entry profiles one T cell receptor beta chain with its context. Looked up from germline, CDR1 is MDHEN and CDR2 is SYDVKM. With 6 bases clipped from V and 2 bases from J, the junction kept 9 bases outside the gene matches. The CDR3 sequence is 16 residues long. The method was immunoSEQ multiplex PCR; TCRdb's version includes in-frame clones alone and lacks a portion of them. The data show more than 110,000 clones, around 80% seen once. This entry belongs to a study of blood T cell repertoires in COVID-19. Those who participated ranged in age from roughly 18 to 89 years and resided in about two dozen US areas.

Sample: PBMCs or T cells enriched from blood (not recorded which). V and J are TRBV28 and TRBJ2-7, with TRBD2 matching 11 bases. This sequence was found in a woman in her forties or fifties who had recovered from COVID-19. The CDR3 region is CASSWVLAGVTYEQYF. CDR3 bases: TGTGCCAGCAGCTGGGTACTAGCGGGAGTAACCTACGAGCAGTACTTC.